This TCR beta chain originates from a study of T cell responses to AZD1222 COVID-19 vaccine. Study outcomes and limitations: Two AZD1222 doses significantly raised spike-specific TCR breadth and depth over controls. Among vaccine-associated CD4 TCRs, coverage spanned spike, with dominance at 160-218 and 743-854.

CDR3 length: 12 residues. In germline, CDR1 is GTSNPN, CDR2 SVGIG (reference sequence). V lost 0 bases and J lost 6, with 7 bases in between. Notes on this clone: Its specificity is not known.

TCRdb's table, derived via immunoSEQ multiplex PCR, lists solely in-frame clones and lacks some. This sample has 200,000 or so clones, with around 92% found just once. This receptor was obtained from an adult in good health. The sequencing here drew on peripheral blood, taken on day 0 of AZD1222 vaccination. This rearrangement joins TRBV30 to TRBJ2-3; unclear D gene. The CDR3 is CAWSVYGDTQYF. The CDR3 bases are TGTGCCTGGAGTGTCTATGGGGATACGCAGTATTTT.